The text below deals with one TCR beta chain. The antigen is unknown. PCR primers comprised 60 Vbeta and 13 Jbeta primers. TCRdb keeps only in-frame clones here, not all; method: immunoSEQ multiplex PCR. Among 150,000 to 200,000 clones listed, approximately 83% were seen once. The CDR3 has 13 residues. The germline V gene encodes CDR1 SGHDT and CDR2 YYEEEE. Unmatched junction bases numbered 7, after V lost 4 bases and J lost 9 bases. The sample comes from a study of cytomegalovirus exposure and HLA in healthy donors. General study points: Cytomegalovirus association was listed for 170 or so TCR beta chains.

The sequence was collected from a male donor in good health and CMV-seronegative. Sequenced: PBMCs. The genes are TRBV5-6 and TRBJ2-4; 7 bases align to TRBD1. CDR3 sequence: CASSRQGVVIQYF. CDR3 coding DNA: TGTGCCAGCAGCCGACAGGGCGTAGTCATTCAGTACTTC.